A selection of T cell receptor beta chains follows, all from one sample in a study of blood T cell repertoires in COVID-19. Method: immunoSEQ multiplex PCR; TCRdb's copy keeps in-frame clones and lacks some. The sample lists roughly 310,000 clones, around 90% occurring once. The sample consisted of PBMCs or T cells enriched from blood (not recorded which). Receptor source: a man aged 55 to 70 who had recovered from COVID-19. Each CDR3 is given with its conserved first and last residue. The D gene is left open where the match is weak. Rows give clone size only sometimes, using once, few, many, or a class for an expanded clone.

v_gene: TRBV7-9; d_gene: TRBD1; abundance: NA; j_gene: TRBJ1-2; CDR3aa: CASSPTGDGYTF; CDR3nt: TGTGCCAGCAGCCCGACAGGGGATGGCTACACCTTC
v_gene: TRBV4-1; d_gene: TRBD1; abundance: NA; j_gene: TRBJ2-7; CDR3aa: CASSRGTVNYEQYF; CDR3nt: TGCGCCAGCAGCCGAGGGACAGTCAACTACGAGCAGTACTTC
v_gene: TRBV5-6; d_gene: NA; abundance: NA; j_gene: TRBJ2-7; CDR3aa: CASSATKEQYF; CDR3nt: TGTGCCAGCAGCGCCACTAAAGAGCAGTACTTC
v_gene: TRBV15; d_gene: TRBD1; abundance: NA; j_gene: TRBJ1-1; CDR3aa: CATSTPRLFGGQPRIAFF; CDR3nt: TGTGCCACCAGCACCCCCCGGTTATTCGGGGGACAGCCGAGAATAGCTTTCTTT
v_gene: TRBV12-2; d_gene: NA; abundance: NA; j_gene: TRBJ1-5; CDR3aa: CASRLAGAGGCQPQHF; CDR3nt: TGTGCAAGTCGCTTAGCGGGAGCAGGGGGTTGTCAGCCCCAGCATTTT
v_gene: TRBV18; d_gene: TRBD1; abundance: NA; j_gene: TRBJ1-1; CDR3aa: CASSPSVSGTGGVNTEAFF; CDR3nt: TGTGCCAGCTCACCGTCCGTCTCCGGGACAGGGGGCGTGAACACTGAAGCTTTCTTT
v_gene: TRBV25-1; d_gene: NA; abundance: NA; j_gene: TRBJ1-6; CDR3aa: CASSSSYNSPLHF; CDR3nt: TGTGCCAGCAGCAGCTCCTATAATTCACCCCTCCACTTT
v_gene: TRBV7-9; d_gene: TRBD1; abundance: NA; j_gene: TRBJ2-7; CDR3aa: CASSLETGTGAYEQYF; CDR3nt: TGTGCCAGCAGCTTAGAGACCGGGACAGGGGCGTACGAGCAGTACTTC
v_gene: TRBV9; d_gene: TRBD2; abundance: NA; j_gene: TRBJ2-5; CDR3aa: CASSGTSGSRVETQYF; CDR3nt: TGTGCCAGCAGCGGGACTAGCGGGAGTAGGGTAGAGACCCAGTACTTC
v_gene: TRBV6-2/TRBV6-3; d_gene: TRBD2; abundance: NA; j_gene: TRBJ2-1; CDR3aa: CASSYGLAGPEQFF; CDR3nt: TGTGCCAGCAGTTACGGTCTAGCGGGGCCTGAGCAGTTCTTC
v_gene: TRBV7-2; d_gene: NA; abundance: NA; j_gene: TRBJ1-4; CDR3aa: CASSLGSGTFEKLFF; CDR3nt: TGTGCCAGCAGCTTAGGATCCGGGACATTCGAAAAACTGTTTTTT
v_gene: TRBV7-9; d_gene: TRBD2; abundance: NA; j_gene: TRBJ2-2; CDR3aa: CASSIRAPGTSGRGELFF; CDR3nt: TGTGCCAGCAGCATTCGGGCCCCCGGGACTAGCGGGAGAGGGGAGCTGTTTTTT
v_gene: TRBV6-2/TRBV6-3; d_gene: TRBD1; abundance: NA; j_gene: TRBJ1-5; CDR3aa: CASSYRGPNQPQHF; CDR3nt: TGTGCCAGCAGTTACAGGGGGCCTAATCAGCCCCAGCATTTT
v_gene: TRBV7-3; d_gene: TRBD1; abundance: NA; j_gene: TRBJ2-5; CDR3aa: CASSIATGSETQYF; CDR3nt: TGTGCCAGCAGCATAGCGACAGGGTCAGAGACCCAGTACTTC
v_gene: TRBV16; d_gene: TRBD1; abundance: NA; j_gene: TRBJ1-5; CDR3aa: CASSQGQGNQPQHF; CDR3nt: TGTGCCAGCAGCCAGGGACAGGGGAATCAGCCCCAGCATTTT
v_gene: TRBV14; d_gene: NA; abundance: NA; j_gene: TRBJ1-5; CDR3aa: CASSQGGPGQPQHF; CDR3nt: TGTGCCAGCAGCCAAGGGGGGCCGGGCCAGCCCCAGCATTTT
v_gene: TRBV2; d_gene: TRBD2; abundance: NA; j_gene: TRBJ2-7; CDR3aa: CASRTGTSGTAKSYEQYF; CDR3nt: TGTGCCAGCAGGACCGGGACTAGCGGGACCGCCAAGTCTTACGAGCAGTACTTC
v_gene: TRBV6-5; d_gene: TRBD2; abundance: NA; j_gene: TRBJ2-1; CDR3aa: CASSLRLAGYNEQFF; CDR3nt: TGTGCCAGCAGTCTACGACTAGCGGGGTACAATGAGCAGTTCTTC
v_gene: TRBV20-1; d_gene: NA; abundance: NA; j_gene: TRBJ1-1; CDR3aa: CSARDLTEAFF; CDR3nt: TGCAGTGCTAGAGACCTCACTGAAGCTTTCTTT
v_gene: TRBV6-5; d_gene: TRBD1; abundance: NA; j_gene: TRBJ1-2; CDR3aa: CASRVRDRTNYGYTF; CDR3nt: TGTGCCAGCAGGGTCCGGGACAGGACTAACTATGGCTACACCTTC
v_gene: TRBV6-1; d_gene: TRBD2; abundance: few; j_gene: TRBJ2-1; CDR3aa: CASSERTSGINEQFF; CDR3nt: TGTGCCAGCAGTGAACGGACTAGCGGGATTAATGAGCAGTTCTTC
v_gene: TRBV7-9; d_gene: TRBD1; abundance: NA; j_gene: TRBJ1-2; CDR3aa: CASSSTRDRLANYGYTF; CDR3nt: TGTGCCAGCAGCTCTACCCGGGACAGATTAGCTAACTATGGCTACACCTTC
v_gene: TRBV7-9; d_gene: TRBD2; abundance: NA; j_gene: TRBJ2-1; CDR3aa: CASSIPRLAGESYNEQFF; CDR3nt: TGTGCCAGCAGCATCCCGAGACTAGCGGGAGAGTCCTACAATGAGCAGTTCTTC
v_gene: TRBV7-3; d_gene: NA; abundance: NA; j_gene: TRBJ2-2; CDR3aa: CASSLRSVANTRELFF; CDR3nt: TGTGCCAGCAGCTTAAGGAGCGTTGCGAACACCAGGGAGCTGTTTTTT
v_gene: TRBV6-5; d_gene: TRBD1; abundance: NA; j_gene: TRBJ2-1; CDR3aa: CASTPGGQGNNEQFF; CDR3nt: TGTGCCAGCACCCCCGGGGGACAGGGGAACAATGAGCAGTTCTTC
v_gene: TRBV11-3; d_gene: NA; abundance: few; j_gene: TRBJ1-1; CDR3aa: CASRDRNTEAFF; CDR3nt: TGTGCCAGCAGAGACAGGAACACTGAAGCTTTCTTT
v_gene: TRBV5-1; d_gene: NA; abundance: NA; j_gene: TRBJ2-2; CDR3aa: CASSLGSGNTGELFF; CDR3nt: TGCGCCAGCAGCTTGGGTAGCGGAAACACCGGGGAGCTGTTTTTT
v_gene: TRBV6-1; d_gene: TRBD1; abundance: NA; j_gene: TRBJ2-4; CDR3aa: CASSEPGTGLNIQYF; CDR3nt: TGTGCCAGCAGTGAACCCGGGACAGGGTTGAACATTCAGTACTTC
v_gene: TRBV9; d_gene: NA; abundance: NA; j_gene: TRBJ1-3; CDR3aa: CASSVAGSGNTIYF; CDR3nt: TGTGCCAGCAGCGTTGCGGGCTCTGGAAACACCATATATTTT
v_gene: TRBV6-5; d_gene: TRBD1; abundance: few; j_gene: TRBJ1-1; CDR3aa: CASSSRGVNTEAFF; CDR3nt: TGTGCCAGCAGCTCCAGGGGGGTGAACACTGAAGCTTTCTTT
v_gene: TRBV24-1; d_gene: TRBD1; abundance: once; j_gene: TRBJ1-5; CDR3aa: CATSEGTGGWQPQHF; CDR3nt: TGTGCCACCAGTGAGGGGACAGGCGGTTGGCAGCCCCAGCATTTT